These 32 T cell receptor beta chains were sequenced from one sample in a study of blood T cells in healthy people across ages. The second PCR ran 7 to 11 cycles with a sample-barcoded 5' primer and J-beta primers. TCRdb re-called the 5' RACE reads through MiXCR, storing one row per CDR3 protein. The table includes 1.5 million to 2 million distinct CDR3 sequences, about 49% detected once. The sequenced sample was blood. Receptor source: a woman aged 40-49 years in good health.

This clonotype was seen only once. V and J are TRBV9 and TRBJ2-3; D may be TRBD1 (5 bases). The CDR3 consists of 15 residues. Germline assignment: CDR1 SGDLS and CDR2 YYNGEE. Trimming took 4 bases from V and 3 from J, leaving 15 bases between them. CDR3 bases: TGTGCCAGCAGCTGGGGCTATTCAGAAACAGATACGCAGTATTTT. Translation gives CASSWGYSETDTQYF.

This chain uses TRBV5-1 with TRBJ2-1, with 9 bases identical to TRBD1. After removal of 0 bases from V and 6 bases from J, the junction contained 4 bases not matched to a gene. Germline CDR1 reads SGHRS; CDR2 reads YFSETQ. The CDR3 covers 15 residues. In DNA, the CDR3 is TGCGCCAGCAGCTTGGTCCGGGACAGGGTCAATGAGCAGTTCTTC. It specifies CASSLVRDRVNEQFF.

In this sample, this clonotype turned up a few times. This chain connects TRBV21-1 to TRBJ2-3; TRBD1, the D gene given by the table, was not confirmed from the DNA. TRBV21-1 corresponds to a pseudogene. The CDR3 is 15 residues long. CDR3: CASSKGQTFTDTQYF. Written as DNA, the CDR3 is TGTGCCAGCAGCAAGGGACAGACGTTCACAGATACGCAGTATTTT.

This clonotype has a single count. V and J are TRBV27 and TRBJ2-7; unclear D gene. CDR1 and CDR2 (germline): MNHEY, SMNVEV (reference sequence). CDR3 length: 15 residues. Trimming took off 4 bases at V and 4 bases at J, with 17 bases between the two ends. As DNA, the CDR3 is TGTGCCAGCAGTTATTCCGGGCCTACCCTTTACGAGCAGTACTTC. Its translation: CASSYSGPTLYEQYF.

This clonotype occurred a few times. This chain connects TRBV15 to TRBJ2-5; D might be TRBD1 (5 bases). The CDR3 is 13 amino acids. The germline V and J ends were trimmed by 3 bases and 1 base, with 6 bases remaining between them. CDR1 and CDR2 from the germline V gene are LNHNV and YYDKDF (reference sequence). CDR3 region: CATSSRVQETQYF. For the CDR3, the DNA is TGTGCCACCAGCAGCAGGGTCCAAGAGACCCAGTACTTC. The full variable domain, with the rest looked up from reference TRBV15 and TRBJ2-5, is DAMVIQNPRYQVTQFGKPVTLSCSQTLNHNVMYWYQQKSSQAPKLLFHYYDKDFNNEADTPDNFQSRRPNTSFCFLDIRSPGLGDTAMYLCATSSRVQETQYFGPGTRLLVL.

The rearrangement joins TRBV7-2 to TRBJ2-4; D possibly corresponds to TRBD2 (7 bases). The V and J ends lost 2 bases and 8 bases respectively, with 19 bases between them. CDR3 length: 16 residues. The germline gives CDR1 SGHTA, CDR2 FQGNSA. The CDR3 loop is CASSLIGGGPLDIQYF. CDR3 in DNA: TGTGCCAGCAGCTTAATAGGGGGGGGCCCCCTCGACATTCAGTACTTC.

This clonotype has a handful of counts. The chain carries TRBV4-2 and TRBJ2-1; no reliable D call. Germline V gene data show CDR1 as LGHNA and CDR2 as YNFKEQ. The germline V and J ends were trimmed by 4 bases and 6 bases, with 13 bases remaining between them. CDR3 length: 14 amino acids. DNA for the CDR3: TGTGCCAGCAGCCTTCGACAACAGCTCAATGAGCAGTTCTTC. As protein: CASSLRQQLNEQFF.

This clonotype was recorded a few times. The chain joins TRBV5-1 to TRBJ2-5; no definite D call. Germline values: CDR1 SGHRS, CDR2 YFSETQ. V shed 0 bases and J shed 5 bases, with 11 bases lying between them. The CDR3 extends over 14 amino acids. In DNA form, the CDR3 reads TGCGCCAGCAGCTTGGCCAAGGCAACGGAGACCCAGTACTTC. Protein product: CASSLAKATETQYF.

The chain links TRBV20-1 to TRBJ2-1; 12 bases map to TRBD2. Germline lookup yields CDR1 DFQATT and CDR2 SNEGSKA (reference sequence). This CDR3 has 18 amino acids. The V gene end was trimmed by 4 bases and the J gene end by 4 bases; junction bases not matched to a gene: 14. The DNA of the CDR3 is TGCAGTGCTAATAAACTAGCGGGGGGCGACCCGAATTACAATGAGCAGTTCTTC. This gives the protein CSANKLAGGDPNYNEQFF.

The chain carries TRBV12-3 or TRBV12-4 and TRBJ2-5, with 7 bases fitting TRBD2. The CDR3 consists of 13 residues. V dropped 5 bases and J dropped 3; count of bases not matched to a gene: 3. Here the CDR3 reads CASSQTSKETQYF. The CDR3 nucleotides read TGTGCCAGCAGTCAGACTAGCAAAGAGACCCAGTACTTC.

This clonotype was observed at least ten times. V and J are TRBV10-3 and TRBJ2-7; TRBD1 might be the D (6 bases). V was clipped by 6 bases and J by 0 bases, with 12 bases between them. Germline lookup yields CDR1 ENHRY and CDR2 SYGVKD. CDR3 length equals 14 residues. The CDR3 protein is CAISGTGNSYEQYF. CDR3 coding DNA: TGTGCCATCAGCGGAACAGGGAACTCCTACGAGCAGTACTTC.

The chain recombines TRBV5-1 with TRBJ1-2; 8 bases are shared with TRBD1. The trim removed 0 bases at V and 4 bases at J, leaving 5 bases unmatched. The CDR3 consists of 15 residues. From germline, CDR1 is SGHRS and CDR2 YFSETQ. DNA of the CDR3: TGCGCCAGCAGCTTGGAAAGAGGACAGGGCTATGGCTACACCTTC. Encoded protein: CASSLERGQGYGYTF. Drawing the rest from reference TRBV5-1 and TRBJ1-2, the complete variable domain is KAGVTQTPRYLIKTRGQQVTLSCSPISGHRSVSWYQQTPGQGLQFLFEYFSETQRNKGNFPGRFSGRQFSNSRSEMNVSTLELGDSALYLCASSLERGQGYGYTFGSGTRLTVV.

This chain uses TRBV29-1 with TRBJ1-1; 7 nucleotides agree with TRBD1. This CDR3 has 15 amino acids. Trimming removed 0 bases from V and 4 bases from J; junction bases left unmatched: 8. The germline CDR1 and CDR2 sequences are SQVTM and ANQGSEA. The CDR3 DNA is TGCAGCGTTGAAGATCAAAAGGGGGCGAGCACTGAAGCTTTCTTT. It translates to CSVEDQKGASTEAFF.

This clonotype has just a few counts. V is TRBV6-5 and J is TRBJ2-6; D is undetermined. This CDR3 is built from 15 residues. The V gene lost 6 bases and the J gene lost 4 bases, with 13 bases spanning the gap. Germline CDR1 and CDR2: MNHEY and SVGAGI. CDR3 bases: TGTGCCAGCAGCCCCTCCGAAGGCGGGGCCAACGTCCTGACTTTC. This codes for CASSPSEGGANVLTF.

The J gene is TRBJ2-5, the V gene TRBV21-1. TRBV21-1 is given as a pseudogene. The CDR3 runs to 14 residues. As DNA, the CDR3 is TGTGCCAGCAGCAAAGGTCCTTACCAAGAGACCCAGTACTTC. Translating gives CASSKGPYQETQYF.

Remarks on this clonotype: Here the CDR3 omits its conserved ending phenylalanine or tryptophan, so a read error is the likely source. The chain is built from TRBV7-2 and TRBJ2-7; D is ambiguous. With the DNA end fitting TRBJ2-5 better, the J assignment may be wrong. Germline assignment: CDR1 SGHTA and CDR2 FQGNSA. The CDR3 extends over 12 amino acids. CDR3 amino acids: CASILTGETQYS. The DNA for the CDR3 is TGTGCCAGCATCCTGACTGGAGAGACCCAGTACTCC.

This chain links TRBV4-3 with TRBJ2-3; maybe TRBD1 (6 bases). The CDR3 extends over 14 amino acids. Trimming took 2 bases from V and 4 from J, leaving 10 bases between them. Germline CDR1 LGHNA, CDR2 YSLEER. CDR3 bases: TGCGCCAGCAGCCAACAGGCAGGGGCAGATACGCAGTATTTT. This sequence encodes CASSQQAGADTQYF.

This clonotype was counted only a few times. The V call is TRBV15, the J call TRBJ2-5, with D hard to call. V was clipped by 8 bases and J by 5 bases, with 12 bases between them. Looked up from germline, CDR1 is LNHNV and CDR2 is YYDKDF (reference sequence). This CDR3 region has 12 residues. CDR3 protein: CATGPSRETQYF. The CDR3 DNA reads TGTGCCACCGGACCCTCTAGGGAGACCCAGTACTTC.

The V gene is TRBV6-1, the J gene TRBJ1-5, with TRBD1 as a possible D gene (6 bases). V lost 1 base, J lost 0 bases, and 19 bases lay in between. The CDR3 has 19 amino acids. CDR1 and CDR2 from the germline V gene are MNHNS and SASEGT. This CDR3 reads CASSEDQGNSVYSNQPQHF. CDR3 sequence (DNA): TGTGCCAGCAGTGAAGATCAGGGGAACAGCGTTTATAGCAATCAGCCCCAGCATTTT.

The rearrangement links TRBV9 to TRBJ2-1, with 11 bases that match TRBD2. V gave up 4 bases and J gave up 7 bases; unmatched junction bases: 10. The CDR3 is 16 residues long. Germline CDR1 reads SGDLS; CDR2 reads YYNGEE. CDR3 amino acids: CASSPIAGGARNEQFF. CDR3 coding DNA: TGTGCCAGCAGCCCTATAGCGGGGGGGGCTCGAAATGAGCAGTTCTTC. Drawing the rest from reference TRBV9 and TRBJ2-1, the complete variable domain is DSGVTQTPKHLITATGQRVTLRCSPRSGDLSVYWYQQSLDQGLQFLIQYYNGEERAKGNILERFSAQQFPDLHSELNLSSLELGDSALYFCASSPIAGGARNEQFFGPGTRLTVL.

V is TRBV7-2 and J is TRBJ2-1; 9 nucleotides line up with TRBD2. The CDR3 has 16 amino acids. Germline assignment: CDR1 SGHTA and CDR2 FQGNSA. Unmatched junction bases numbered 9, after V lost 1 base and J lost 8 bases. Here the CDR3 DNA reads TGTGCCAGCAGCTTAGGGGGCGGGGGGGCCTGGGATGAGCAGTTCTTC. Translated, it gives CASSLGGGGAWDEQFF.

V is TRBV24-1 and J is TRBJ2-1; no definite D call. V was cut by 5 bases and J by 6 bases, with 10 bases left in between. CDR1 and CDR2 from the germline V gene are KGHDR and SFDVKD. The CDR3 covers 13 residues. The CDR3 DNA is TGTGCCACCAGTGCTTCAGGTCTCAATGAGCAGTTCTTC. Translation: CATSASGLNEQFF.

Here the CDR3 reads CASSQVGGADGYTF. In DNA form, the CDR3 reads TGCGCCAGCAGCCAAGTTGGTGGTGCGGATGGCTACACCTTC. The chain uses TRBV4-3 and TRBJ1-2; no definite D call. Between the trimmed V and J ends, which lost 1 base and 6 bases, there was a span of 12 bases. This CDR3 is 14 amino acids long. The germline CDR1 and CDR2 sequences are LGHNA and YSLEER.

J is TRBJ2-5 and V is TRBV3-1; TRBD2 matches 9 bases. Matching the DNA end better, TRBJ2-7 makes the J call doubtful. This CDR3 contains 13 residues. Germline CDR1 LGHDT, CDR2 YNNKEL (reference sequence). The CDR3 DNA is TGTGCCAGCAGCCAACTAGCGGGGATCGAGCAGTACTTC. It encodes CASSQLAGIEQYF.

This clonotype was counted a few times. The chain recombines TRBV7-2 with TRBJ2-5, with D tentatively TRBD2 (6 bases). CDR1 SGHTA and CDR2 FQGNSA come from the germline V gene. The CDR3 length is 14 residues. V dropped 5 bases and J dropped 5 bases, with 15 bases sitting between them. The CDR3 DNA reads TGTGCCAGCAGCGTCGTCGTCGGAGGGGAGACCCAGTACTTC. This gives the protein CASSVVVGGETQYF.

J is TRBJ2-3 and V is TRBV5-6; possibly TRBD1 or TRBD2 for D (6 bases each). The V end was cut by 0 bases, the J end by 6 bases, with 14 bases between. The CDR3 sequence is 15 residues long. Germline V gene sequence: CDR1 SGHDT, CDR2 YYEEEE. DNA of the CDR3: TGTGCCAGCAGCTTGGCCCGGCAGGGGAGGGATACGCAGTATTTT. This gives the protein CASSLARQGRDTQYF. Complete variable domain (other parts from reference TRBV5-6 and TRBJ2-3): DAGVTQSPTHLIKTRGQQVTLRCSPKSGHDTVSWYQQALGQGPQFIFQYYEEEERQRGNFPDRFSGHQFPNYSSELNVNALLLGDSALYLCASSLARQGRDTQYFGPGTRLTVL.

This chain links TRBV20-1 with TRBJ1-1, with D unclear. CDR3 size: 14 residues. V lost 3 bases and J 4 bases, leaving 15 bases between the germline ends. In germline, CDR1 is DFQATT, CDR2 SNEGSKA (reference sequence). CDR3 DNA: TGCAGTGCTAGGGCTTCATCCAGCGGCACTGAAGCTTTCTTT. It codes for CSARASSSGTEAFF.

This clonotype was found many times. The chain couples TRBV20-1 to TRBJ2-5; D gene ambiguous. Germline lookup yields CDR1 DFQATT and CDR2 SNEGSKA (reference sequence). Trimming pared 2 bases from V and 1 base from J, leaving 8 bases between. The CDR3 length is 13 residues. The CDR3 nucleotides are TGCAGTGCTAGAAGGACGGTCCAAGAGACCCAGTACTTC. It translates to CSARRTVQETQYF.

This clonotype occurred once. The chain combines TRBV5-1 with TRBJ2-5; the D gene is possibly TRBD2 (8 bases). Trimming removed 3 bases from V and 0 bases from J, with 18 bases in between. The germline V gene encodes CDR1 SGHRS and CDR2 YFSETQ. The CDR3 has 17 residues. DNA of the CDR3: TGCGCCAGCAGCTGGGACAGCGGACTAGCCTACCAAGAGACCCAGTACTTC. Amino acids: CASSWDSGLAYQETQYF.

This clonotype was recorded a few times. The rearrangement joins TRBV12-3 or TRBV12-4 to TRBJ2-3, with 11 bases matching TRBD2. CDR3 length: 15 residues. The V segment lost 7 bases and the J segment 6 bases; nucleotides outside the gene matches: 9. CDR3 sequence reads: CASTLAGGLGDTQYF. The CDR3 region has the DNA TGTGCCAGCACCCTAGCGGGGGGCCTAGGGGATACGCAGTATTTT.

This clonotype was picked up one time. The chain has TRBV3-1 and TRBJ2-7; TRBD2 agrees at 7 bases. The J call is uncertain, as TRBJ2-5 better fits the DNA end. The CDR3 extends over 14 amino acids. The germline gives CDR1 LGHDT, CDR2 YNNKEL (reference sequence). In DNA, the CDR3 is TGTGCCAGCAGCCAAAGACGGGAGGCAGAGACCCAGTACTTC. This gives the protein CASSQRREAETQYF.

In its sample, this clonotype was seen a few times. The CDR3 here is CASSDPTTTDTQYF. In nucleotides, the CDR3 is TGTGCCAGCAGTGATCCGACTACCACAGATACGCAGTATTTT. The chain joins TRBV2 to TRBJ2-3, with D tentatively TRBD2 (5 bases). Between the trimmed V and J ends, which lost 3 bases and 2 bases, there was a span of 9 bases. CDR1 is SNHLY, CDR2 FYNNEI, per germline. There are 14 residues in the CDR3.